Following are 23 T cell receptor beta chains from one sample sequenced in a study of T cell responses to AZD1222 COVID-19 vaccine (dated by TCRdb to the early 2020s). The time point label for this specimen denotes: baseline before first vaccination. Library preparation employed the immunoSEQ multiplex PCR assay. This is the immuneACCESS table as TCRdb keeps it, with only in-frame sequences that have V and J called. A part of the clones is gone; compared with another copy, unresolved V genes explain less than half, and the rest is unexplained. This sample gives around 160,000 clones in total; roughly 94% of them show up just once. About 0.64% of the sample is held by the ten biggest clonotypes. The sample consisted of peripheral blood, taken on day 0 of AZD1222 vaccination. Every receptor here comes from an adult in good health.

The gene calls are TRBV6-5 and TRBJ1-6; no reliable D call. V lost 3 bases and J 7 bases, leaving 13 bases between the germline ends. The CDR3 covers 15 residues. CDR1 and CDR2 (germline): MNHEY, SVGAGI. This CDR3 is CASSYDARVNSPLHF. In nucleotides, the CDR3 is TGTGCCAGCAGTTATGACGCGAGGGTCAATTCACCCCTCCACTTT.

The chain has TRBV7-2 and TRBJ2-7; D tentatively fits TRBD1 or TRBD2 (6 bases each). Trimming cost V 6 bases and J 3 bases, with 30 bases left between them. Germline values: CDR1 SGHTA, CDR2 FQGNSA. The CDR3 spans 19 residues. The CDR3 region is CASSSDSRGVEGVIYEQYF. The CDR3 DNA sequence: TGTGCCAGCAGTTCTGATTCAAGGGGAGTGGAGGGGGTCATCTACGAGCAGTACTTC.

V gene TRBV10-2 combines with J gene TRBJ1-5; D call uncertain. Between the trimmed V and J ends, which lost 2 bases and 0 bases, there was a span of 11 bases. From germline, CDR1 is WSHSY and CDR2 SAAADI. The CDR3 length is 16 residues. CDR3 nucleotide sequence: TGCGCCAGCAGTGAGGAGATGGGATTTAGCAATCAGCCCCAGCATTTT. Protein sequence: CASSEEMGFSNQPQHF.

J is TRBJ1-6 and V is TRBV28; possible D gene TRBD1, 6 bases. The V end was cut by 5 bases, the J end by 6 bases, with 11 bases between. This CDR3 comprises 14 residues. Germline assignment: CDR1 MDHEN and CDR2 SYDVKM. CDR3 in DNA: TGTGCCAGCAGTCGGGGGCTTGGTAATTCACCCCTCCACTTT. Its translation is CASSRGLGNSPLHF.

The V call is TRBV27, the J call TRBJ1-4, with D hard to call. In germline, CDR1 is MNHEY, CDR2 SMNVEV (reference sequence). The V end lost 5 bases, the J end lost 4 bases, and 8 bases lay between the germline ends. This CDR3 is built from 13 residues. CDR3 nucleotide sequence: TGTGCCAGCAGTGAGCCTGGTAATGAAAAACTGTTTTTT. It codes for CASSEPGNEKLFF.

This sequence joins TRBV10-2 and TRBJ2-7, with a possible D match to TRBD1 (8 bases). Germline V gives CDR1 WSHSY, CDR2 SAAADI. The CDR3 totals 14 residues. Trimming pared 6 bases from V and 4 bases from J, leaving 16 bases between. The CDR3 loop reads CASSDRGGIYEQYF. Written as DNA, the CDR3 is TGCGCCAGCAGCGACAGGGGAGGGATTTACGAGCAGTACTTC.

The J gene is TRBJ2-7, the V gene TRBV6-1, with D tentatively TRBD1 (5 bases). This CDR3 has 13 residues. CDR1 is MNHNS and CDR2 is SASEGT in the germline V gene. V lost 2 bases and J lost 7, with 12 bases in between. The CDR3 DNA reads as TGTGCCAGCAGTGAAAGTGGAAGGGGAGAGCAGTACTTC. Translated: CASSESGRGEQYF.

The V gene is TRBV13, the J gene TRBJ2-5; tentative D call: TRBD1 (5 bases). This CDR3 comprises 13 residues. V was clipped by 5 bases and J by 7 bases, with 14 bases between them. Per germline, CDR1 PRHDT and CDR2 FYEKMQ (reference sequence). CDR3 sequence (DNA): TGTGCCAGCAGCCACCTCGTCCAGGGGACCCAGTACTTC. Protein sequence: CASSHLVQGTQYF.

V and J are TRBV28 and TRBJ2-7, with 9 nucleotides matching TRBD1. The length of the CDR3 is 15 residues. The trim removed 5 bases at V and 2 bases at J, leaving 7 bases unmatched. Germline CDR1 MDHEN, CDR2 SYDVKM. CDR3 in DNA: TGTGCCAGCAGTCCGGGGACAGGGTTTCCCTACGAGCAGTACTTC. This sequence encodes CASSPGTGFPYEQYF.

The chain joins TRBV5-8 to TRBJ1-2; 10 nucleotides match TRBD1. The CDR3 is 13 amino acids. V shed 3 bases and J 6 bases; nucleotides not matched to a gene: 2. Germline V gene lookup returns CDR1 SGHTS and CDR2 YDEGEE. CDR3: CASSWGTGDGYTF. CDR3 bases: TGTGCCAGCAGCTGGGGGACAGGGGATGGCTACACCTTC.

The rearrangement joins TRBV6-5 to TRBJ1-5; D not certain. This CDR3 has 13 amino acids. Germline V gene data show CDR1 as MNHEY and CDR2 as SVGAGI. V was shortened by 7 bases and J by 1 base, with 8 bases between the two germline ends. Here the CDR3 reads CASMVGSNQPQHF. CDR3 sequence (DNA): TGTGCCAGCATGGTGGGAAGCAATCAGCCCCAGCATTTT.

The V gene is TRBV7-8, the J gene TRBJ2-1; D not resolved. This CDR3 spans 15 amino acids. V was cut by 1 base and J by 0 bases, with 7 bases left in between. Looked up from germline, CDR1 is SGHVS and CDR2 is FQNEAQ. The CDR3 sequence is CASSLERVSYNEQFF. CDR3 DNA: TGTGCCAGCAGCTTAGAACGAGTCTCCTACAATGAGCAGTTCTTC.

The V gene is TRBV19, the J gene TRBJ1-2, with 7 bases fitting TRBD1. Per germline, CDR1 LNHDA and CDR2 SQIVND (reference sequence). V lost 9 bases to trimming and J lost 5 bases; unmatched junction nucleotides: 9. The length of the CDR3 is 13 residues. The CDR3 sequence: CASRPTGPYGYTF. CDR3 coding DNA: TGTGCCAGCCGACCGACAGGGCCGTATGGCTACACCTTC.

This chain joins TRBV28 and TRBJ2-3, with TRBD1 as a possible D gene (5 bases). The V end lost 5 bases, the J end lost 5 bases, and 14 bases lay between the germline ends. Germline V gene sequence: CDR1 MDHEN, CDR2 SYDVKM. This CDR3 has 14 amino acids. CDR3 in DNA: TGTGCCAGCAGTCTCGGCAAAAGGGGAGATACGCAGTATTTT. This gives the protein CASSLGKRGDTQYF.

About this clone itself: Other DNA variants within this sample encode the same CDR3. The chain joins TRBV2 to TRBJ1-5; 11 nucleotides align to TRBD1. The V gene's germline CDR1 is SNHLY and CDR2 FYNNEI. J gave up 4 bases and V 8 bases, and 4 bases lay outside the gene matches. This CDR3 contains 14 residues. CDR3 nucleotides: TGTGCCAGCTCCGGGACAGGGGGGAATCAGCCCCAGCATTTT. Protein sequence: CASSGTGGNQPQHF.

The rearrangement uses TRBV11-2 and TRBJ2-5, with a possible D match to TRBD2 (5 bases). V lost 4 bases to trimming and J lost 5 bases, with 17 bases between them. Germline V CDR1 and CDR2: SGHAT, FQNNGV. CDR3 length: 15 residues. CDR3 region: CASSSRHRTGETQYF. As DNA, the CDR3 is TGTGCCAGCAGCTCCAGACACCGAACGGGGGAGACCCAGTACTTC.

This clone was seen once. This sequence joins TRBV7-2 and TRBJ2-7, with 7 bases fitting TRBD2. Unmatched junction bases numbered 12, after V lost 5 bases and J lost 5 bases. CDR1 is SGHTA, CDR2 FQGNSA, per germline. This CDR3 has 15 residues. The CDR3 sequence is CASSPWGGSGDEQYF. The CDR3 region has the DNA TGTGCCAGCAGCCCATGGGGCGGGAGCGGGGACGAGCAGTACTTC.

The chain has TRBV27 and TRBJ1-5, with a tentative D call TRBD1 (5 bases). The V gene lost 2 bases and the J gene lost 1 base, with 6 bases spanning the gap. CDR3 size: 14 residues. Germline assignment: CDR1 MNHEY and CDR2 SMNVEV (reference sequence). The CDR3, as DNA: TGTGCCAGCAGTTTAAAGGGGAGCAATCAGCCCCAGCATTTT. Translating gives CASSLKGSNQPQHF.

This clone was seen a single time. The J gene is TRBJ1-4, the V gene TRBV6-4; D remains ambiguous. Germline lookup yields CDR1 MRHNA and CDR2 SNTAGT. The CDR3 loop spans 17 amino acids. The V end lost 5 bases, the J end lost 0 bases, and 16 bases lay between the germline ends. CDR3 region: CASSCKGLTTTNEKLFF. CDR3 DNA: TGTGCCAGCAGTTGTAAGGGCCTGACAACAACTAATGAAAAACTGTTTTTT.

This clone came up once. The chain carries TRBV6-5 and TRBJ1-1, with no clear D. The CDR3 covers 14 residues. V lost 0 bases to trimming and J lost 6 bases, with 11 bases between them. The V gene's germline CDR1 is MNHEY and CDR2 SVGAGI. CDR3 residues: CASSYSGSSAEAFF. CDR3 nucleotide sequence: TGTGCCAGCAGTTACTCTGGGAGTTCGGCTGAAGCTTTCTTT.

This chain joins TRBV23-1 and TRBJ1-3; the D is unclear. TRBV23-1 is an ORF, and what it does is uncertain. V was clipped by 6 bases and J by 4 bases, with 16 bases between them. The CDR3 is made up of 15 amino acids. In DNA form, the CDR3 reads TGCGCCAGCAGCCAAAAGCTTGGGGTGGGAAACACCATATATTTT. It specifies CASSQKLGVGNTIYF.

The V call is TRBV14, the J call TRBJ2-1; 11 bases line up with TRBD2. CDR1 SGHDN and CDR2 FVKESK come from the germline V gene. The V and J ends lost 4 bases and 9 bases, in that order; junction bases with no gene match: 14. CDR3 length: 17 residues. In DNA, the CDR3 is TGTGCCAGCAGCCGGCTAGCGGGAGGAAGGCTTATAGGTGAGCAGTTCTTC. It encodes CASSRLAGGRLIGEQFF. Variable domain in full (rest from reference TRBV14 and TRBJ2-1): EAGVTQFPSHSVIEKGQTVTLRCDPISGHDNLYWYRRVMGKEIKFLLHFVKESKQDESGMPNNRFLAERTGGTYSTLKVQPAELEDSGVYFCASSRLAGGRLIGEQFFGPGTRLTVL.

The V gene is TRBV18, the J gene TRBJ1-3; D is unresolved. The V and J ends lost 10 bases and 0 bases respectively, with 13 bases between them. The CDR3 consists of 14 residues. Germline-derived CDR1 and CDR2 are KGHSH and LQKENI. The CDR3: CATTQASSGNTIYF. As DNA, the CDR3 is TGTGCCACGACCCAAGCGTCCTCTGGAAACACCATATATTTT.